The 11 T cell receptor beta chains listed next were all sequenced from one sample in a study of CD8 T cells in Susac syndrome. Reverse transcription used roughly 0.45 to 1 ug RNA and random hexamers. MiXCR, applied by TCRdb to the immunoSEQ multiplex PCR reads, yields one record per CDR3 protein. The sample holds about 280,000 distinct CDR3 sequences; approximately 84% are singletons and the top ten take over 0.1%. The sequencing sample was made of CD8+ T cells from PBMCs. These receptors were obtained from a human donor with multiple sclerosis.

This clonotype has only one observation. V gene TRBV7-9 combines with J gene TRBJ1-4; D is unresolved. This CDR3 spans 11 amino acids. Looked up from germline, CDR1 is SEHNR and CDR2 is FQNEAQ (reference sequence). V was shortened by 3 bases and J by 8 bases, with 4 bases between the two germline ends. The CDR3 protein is CASSFTEKLFF. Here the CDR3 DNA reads TGTGCCAGCAGCTTCACCGAAAAACTGTTTTTT. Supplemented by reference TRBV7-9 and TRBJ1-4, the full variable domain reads DTGVSQNPRHKITKRGQNVTFRCDPISEHNRLYWYRQTLGQGPEFLTYFQNEAQLEKSRLLSDRFSAERPKGSFSTLEIQRTEQGDSAMYLCASSFTEKLFFGSGTQLSVL.

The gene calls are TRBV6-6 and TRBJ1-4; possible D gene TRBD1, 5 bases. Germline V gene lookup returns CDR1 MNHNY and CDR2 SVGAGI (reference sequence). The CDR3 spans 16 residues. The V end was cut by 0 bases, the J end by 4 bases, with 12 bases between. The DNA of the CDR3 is TGTGCCAGCAGTTACTCGAGCCGGGGCAGTAATGAAAAACTGTTTTTT. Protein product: CASSYSSRGSNEKLFF.

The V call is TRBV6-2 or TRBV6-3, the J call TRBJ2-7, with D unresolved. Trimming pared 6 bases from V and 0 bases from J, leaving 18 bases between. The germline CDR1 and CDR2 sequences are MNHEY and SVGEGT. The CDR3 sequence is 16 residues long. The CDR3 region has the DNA TGTGCCAGCAGCCACTCCTCCGACGGTAGCTCCTACGAGCAGTACTTC. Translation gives CASSHSSDGSSYEQYF.

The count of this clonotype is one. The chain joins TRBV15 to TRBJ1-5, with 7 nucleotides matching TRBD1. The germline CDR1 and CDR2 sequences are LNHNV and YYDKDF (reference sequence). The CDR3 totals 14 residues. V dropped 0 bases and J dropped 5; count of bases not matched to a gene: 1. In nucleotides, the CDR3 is TGTGCCACCAGCAGAGAGACAGGGCATCAGCCCCAGCATTTT. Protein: CATSRETGHQPQHF.

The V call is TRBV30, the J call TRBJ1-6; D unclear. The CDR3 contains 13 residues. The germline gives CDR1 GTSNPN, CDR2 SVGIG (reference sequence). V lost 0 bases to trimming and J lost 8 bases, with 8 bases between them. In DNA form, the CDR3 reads TGTGCCTGGAGTGTAATTGGTTATTCACCCCTCCACTTT. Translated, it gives CAWSVIGYSPLHF.

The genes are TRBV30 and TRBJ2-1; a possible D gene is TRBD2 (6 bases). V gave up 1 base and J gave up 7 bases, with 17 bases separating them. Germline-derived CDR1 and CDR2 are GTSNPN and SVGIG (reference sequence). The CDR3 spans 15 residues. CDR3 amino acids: CAWSGGTEPRNEQFF. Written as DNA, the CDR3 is TGTGCCTGGAGTGGCGGGACGGAGCCACGGAATGAGCAGTTCTTC.

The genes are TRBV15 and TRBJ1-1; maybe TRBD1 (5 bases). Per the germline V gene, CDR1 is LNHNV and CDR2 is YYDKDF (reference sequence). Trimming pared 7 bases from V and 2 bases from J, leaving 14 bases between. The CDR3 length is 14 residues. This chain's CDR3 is CATTIQGSNTEAFF. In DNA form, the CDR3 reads TGTGCCACCACTATCCAGGGCAGCAACACTGAAGCTTTCTTT. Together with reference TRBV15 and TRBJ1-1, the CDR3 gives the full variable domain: DAMVIQNPRYQVTQFGKPVTLSCSQTLNHNVMYWYQQKSSQAPKLLFHYYDKDFNNEADTPDNFQSRRPNTSFCFLDIRSPGLGDTAMYLCATTIQGSNTEAFFGQGTRLTVV.

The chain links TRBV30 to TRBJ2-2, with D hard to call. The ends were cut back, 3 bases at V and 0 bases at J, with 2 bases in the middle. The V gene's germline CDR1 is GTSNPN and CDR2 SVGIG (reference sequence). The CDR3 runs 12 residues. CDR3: CAWSPNTGELFF. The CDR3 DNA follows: TGTGCCTGGAGCCCGAACACCGGGGAGCTGTTTTTT.

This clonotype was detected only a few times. Written as DNA, the CDR3 is TGCGCCAGCGGGGTAGAGGACAGCATCTACGAGCAGTACTTC. This codes for CASGVEDSIYEQYF. The rearrangement joins TRBV5-1 to TRBJ2-7; D is possibly TRBD1 (6 bases). The germline CDR1 and CDR2 sequences are SGHRS and YFSETQ. Trimming removed 7 bases from V and 3 bases from J, with 17 bases in between. The CDR3 is 14 amino acids.

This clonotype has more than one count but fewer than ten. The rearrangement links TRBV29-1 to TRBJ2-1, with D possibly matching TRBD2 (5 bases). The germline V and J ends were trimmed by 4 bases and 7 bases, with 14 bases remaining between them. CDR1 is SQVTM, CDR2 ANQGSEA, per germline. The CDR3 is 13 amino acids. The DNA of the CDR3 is TGCAGCGTTGTACACGGGATTCGGAATGAGCAGTTCTTC. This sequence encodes CSVVHGIRNEQFF.

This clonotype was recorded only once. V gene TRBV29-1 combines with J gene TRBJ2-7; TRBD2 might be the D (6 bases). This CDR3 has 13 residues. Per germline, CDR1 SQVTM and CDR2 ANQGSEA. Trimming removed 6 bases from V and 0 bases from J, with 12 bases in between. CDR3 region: CSVSPGSSYEQYF. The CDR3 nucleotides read TGCAGCGTCTCTCCCGGGAGCTCCTACGAGCAGTACTTC.